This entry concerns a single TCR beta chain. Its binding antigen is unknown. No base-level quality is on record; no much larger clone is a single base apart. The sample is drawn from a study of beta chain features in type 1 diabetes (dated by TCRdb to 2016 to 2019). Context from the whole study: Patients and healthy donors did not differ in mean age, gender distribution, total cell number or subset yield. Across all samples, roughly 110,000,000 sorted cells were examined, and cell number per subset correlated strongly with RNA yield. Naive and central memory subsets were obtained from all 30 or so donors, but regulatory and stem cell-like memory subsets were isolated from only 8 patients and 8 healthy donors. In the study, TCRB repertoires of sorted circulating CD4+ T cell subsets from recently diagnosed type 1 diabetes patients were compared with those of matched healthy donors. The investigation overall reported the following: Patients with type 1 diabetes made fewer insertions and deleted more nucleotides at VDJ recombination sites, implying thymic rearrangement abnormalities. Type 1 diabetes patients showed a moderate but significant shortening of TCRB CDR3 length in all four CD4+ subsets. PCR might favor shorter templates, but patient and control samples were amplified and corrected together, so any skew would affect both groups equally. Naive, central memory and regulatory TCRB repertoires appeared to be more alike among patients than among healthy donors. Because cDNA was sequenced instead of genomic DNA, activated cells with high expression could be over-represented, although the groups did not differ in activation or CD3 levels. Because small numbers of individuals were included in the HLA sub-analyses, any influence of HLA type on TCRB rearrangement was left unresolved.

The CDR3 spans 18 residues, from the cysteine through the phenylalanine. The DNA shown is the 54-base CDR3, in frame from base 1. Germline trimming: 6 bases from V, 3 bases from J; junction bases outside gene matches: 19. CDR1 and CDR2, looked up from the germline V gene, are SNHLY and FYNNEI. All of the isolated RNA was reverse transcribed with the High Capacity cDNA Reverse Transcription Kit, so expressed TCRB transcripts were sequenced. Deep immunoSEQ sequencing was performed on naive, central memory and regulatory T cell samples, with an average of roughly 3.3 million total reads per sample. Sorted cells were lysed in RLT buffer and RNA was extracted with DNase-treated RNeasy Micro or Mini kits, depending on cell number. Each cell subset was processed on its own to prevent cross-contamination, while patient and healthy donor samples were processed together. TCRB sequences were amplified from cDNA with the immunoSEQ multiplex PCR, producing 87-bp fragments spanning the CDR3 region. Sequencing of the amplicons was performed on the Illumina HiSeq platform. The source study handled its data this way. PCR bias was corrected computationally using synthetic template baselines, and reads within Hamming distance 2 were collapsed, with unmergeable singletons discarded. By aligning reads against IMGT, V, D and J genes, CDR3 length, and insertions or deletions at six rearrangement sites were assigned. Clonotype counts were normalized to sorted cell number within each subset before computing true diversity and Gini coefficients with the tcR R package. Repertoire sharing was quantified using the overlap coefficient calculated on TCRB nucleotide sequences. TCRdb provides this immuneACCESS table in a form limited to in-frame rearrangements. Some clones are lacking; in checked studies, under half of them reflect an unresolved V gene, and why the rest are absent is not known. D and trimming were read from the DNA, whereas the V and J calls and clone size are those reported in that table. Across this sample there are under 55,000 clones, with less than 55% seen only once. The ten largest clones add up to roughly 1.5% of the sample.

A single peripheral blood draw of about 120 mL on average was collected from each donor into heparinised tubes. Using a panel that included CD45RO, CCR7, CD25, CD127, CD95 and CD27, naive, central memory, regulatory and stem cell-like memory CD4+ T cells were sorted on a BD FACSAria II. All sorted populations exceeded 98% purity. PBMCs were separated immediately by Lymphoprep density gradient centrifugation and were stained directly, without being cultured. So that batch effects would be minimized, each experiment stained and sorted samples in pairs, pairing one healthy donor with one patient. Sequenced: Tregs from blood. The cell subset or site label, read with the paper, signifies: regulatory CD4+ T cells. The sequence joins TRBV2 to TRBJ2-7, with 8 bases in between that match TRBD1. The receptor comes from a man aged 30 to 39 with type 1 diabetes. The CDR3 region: CASSPGTGLHLSDYEQYF. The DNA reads TGTGCCAGCAGCCCCGGGACAGGACTACACCTGTCGGACTACGAGCAGTACTTC.